This is a list of T cell receptor beta chains from one sample in a study of cytomegalovirus exposure and HLA in healthy donors. Sequenced by immunoSEQ multiplex PCR; TCRdb stores in-frame clones only, minus some. The sample lists approximately 190,000 clones, about 81% occurring once. Sequencing was done on a sample of PBMCs. The receptors derive from a woman aged 45-65 years in good health and CMV-seropositive. Each CDR3 is given with its conserved first and last residue. A D gene is named only where the DNA matches it firmly. Clone size is shown for a subset of rows, as once, few, many or a class of expanded clone.

NA,TRBV5-6,TRBD2,TRBJ2-1,TGTGCCAGCAGCCGGAGGGGACTAGCGGGAGATGAGCAGTTCTTC,CASSRRGLAGDEQFF
NA,TRBV11-1,TRBD1,TRBJ2-7,TGTGCCAGCAGCTTAGCGCTTTCCAGGGGGCAAGACGAGCAGTACTTC,CASSLALSRGQDEQYF
NA,TRBV18,NA,TRBJ1-1,TGTGCCAGCTCACCGAGACAGGATTCGCACACTGAAGCTTTCTTT,CASSPRQDSHTEAFF
few,TRBV10-3,NA,TRBJ1-1,TGTGCCATCAGTGAGTTCCAGGCTGGGAACACTGAAGCTTTCTTT,CAISEFQAGNTEAFF
NA,TRBV28,NA,TRBJ1-5,TGTGCCAGCAGTTTATTCCGCGAGGAGCCCCAGCATTTT,CASSLFREEPQHF
NA,TRBV6-1,NA,TRBJ1-2,TGTGCCAGCAGTCAGGTGGGACATCACTATGGCTATACCTTC,CASSQVGHHYGYTF
few,TRBV6-1,TRBD2,TRBJ2-7,TGTGCCAGCGTACGACTAGCGGCCAACTCCTACGAGCAGTACTTC,CASVRLAANSYEQYF
NA,TRBV2,NA,TRBJ2-3,TGTGCCAGCAGTGTGACAGAGACGCCCACAGATACGCAGTATTTT,CASSVTETPTDTQYF
NA,TRBV10-3,TRBD2,TRBJ2-1,TGTGCCATCAGTGAAGGCGGGAGCTCCTACAATGAGCAGTTCTTC,CAISEGGSSYNEQFF
NA,TRBV19,NA,TRBJ2-1,TGTGCCAGTAGTAAACGAAAAACAGGGTATCAGGATGAGCAGTTCTTC,CASSKRKTGYQDEQFF
NA,TRBV9,NA,TRBJ2-1,TGTGCCAGCAGCGGCCTCGGAGCTCGGAATGAGCAGTTCTTC,CASSGLGARNEQFF
NA,TRBV10-3,TRBD1,TRBJ2-7,TGTGCCATCAGTGACGCCGACAGGGGGACCTACGAGCAGTACTTC,CAISDADRGTYEQYF
NA,TRBV18,TRBD1,TRBJ2-7,TGTGCCAGCTCACCATATCGACAGGGCGGATACGAGCAGTACTTC,CASSPYRQGGYEQYF
NA,TRBV5-6,NA,TRBJ2-1,TGTGCCAGCAGCTTGGCCAGGGGTGGCTCCTACAATGAGCAGTTCTTC,CASSLARGGSYNEQFF
NA,TRBV5-1,NA,TRBJ1-1,TGCGCCAGCAGCTTGGGACAAACGAACACTGAAGCTTTCTTT,CASSLGQTNTEAFF
NA,TRBV5-1,TRBD2,TRBJ2-3,TGCGCCAGCAGCTTGGGGACTAGCGGCCACACAGATACGCAGTATTTT,CASSLGTSGHTDTQYF
NA,TRBV5-6,NA,TRBJ1-3,TGTGCCAGCAGCTTGGAAAGGGGCCCCATATATTTT,CASSLERGPIYF
few,TRBV7-9,NA,TRBJ2-4,TGTGCCAGCAGCTTAGTGACACCTAACAGTCAGTACTTC,CASSLVTPNSQYF
NA,TRBV10-3,NA,TRBJ2-5,TGTGCCATCAGTGAGTACAACAGTGAAGAGACCCAGTACTTC,CAISEYNSEETQYF
NA,TRBV5-4,NA,TRBJ1-1,TGTGCCAGCAGCTTGTTATTACAGGGGAACACTGAAGCTTTCTTT,CASSLLLQGNTEAFF
NA,TRBV6-5,TRBD1,TRBJ2-2,TGTGCCAGCAGTAAGACAGGGGGCACCGGGGAGCTGTTTTTT,CASSKTGGTGELFF
NA,TRBV5-4,TRBD1,TRBJ2-7,TGTGCCAGCAGCTTGCAACAGGGGGCTCGGGAGCAGTACTTC,CASSLQQGAREQYF
few,TRBV27,NA,TRBJ2-3,TGTGCCAGCAGTCCTCAGGACACTACGCAGTATTTT,CASSPQDTTQYF
NA,TRBV19,TRBD2,TRBJ2-7,TGTGCCAGTAGTAAAGGACTAGCGACCTACGAGCAGTACTTC,CASSKGLATYEQYF
NA,TRBV5-1,TRBD2,TRBJ2-3,TGCGCCAGCAGCTTACTAGCGGGAGTGGGCACAGATACGCAGTATTTT,CASSLLAGVGTDTQYF
NA,TRBV6-5,NA,TRBJ1-1,TGTGCCAGCAGTTGGCCCGGGGGGGGTGAAGCTTTCTTT,CASSWPGGGEAFF
NA,TRBV11-2,NA,TRBJ2-3,TGTGCCAGCAGCTTAAGGGGCCGCGTGACAGATACGCAGTATTTT,CASSLRGRVTDTQYF
NA,TRBV7-9,TRBD2,TRBJ2-3,TGTGCCAGCAGCCTCCCCGGGGAGGGGACCACAGATACGCAGTATTTT,CASSLPGEGTTDTQYF
NA,TRBV7-6,TRBD2,TRBJ2-3,TGTGCCAGCAGCCCCGGGGGGGCAGATACGCAGTATTTT,CASSPGGADTQYF
NA,TRBV9,TRBD2,TRBJ2-5,TGTGCCAGCAGCCCAGGACTAGCGGGAGGTCGTGAGACCCAGTACTTC,CASSPGLAGGRETQYF
once,TRBV21-1,NA,TRBJ2-5,TGTGCCAGCAGCCCCCGGGACAGGGGAGAGACCCAGTACTTC,CASSPRDRGETQYF